The source of this T cell receptor (beta chain) is a study of blood T cell repertoires in COVID-19. Study context: Acute and convalescent COVID-19 specimens originated in the United States, Italy and Spain. In each case, the material was cDNA or gDNA derived from T cells, B-cell-depleted T cells, or PBMCs.

TCRdb keeps only in-frame clones here, not all; method: immunoSEQ multiplex PCR. This sample yields under 7,000 clones, of which approximately 84% are seen a single time; about 13% belongs to the top ten. The origin of this receptor is a human donor in a cohort sampled during active COVID-19. Sequenced input: peripheral blood.

The CDR3 DNA is TGTGCCAGCAGCCCGGGGACAGGGTCGGGTAATGAAAAACTGTTTTTT. Residues: CASSPGTGSGNEKLFF. The V gene is TRBV7-9, the J gene TRBJ1-4, with 9 bases identical to TRBD1. Germline trimming cut 5 bases from V and 4 bases from J; bases unmatched to any gene: 8. This CDR3 is 16 amino acids long. Germline CDR1 SEHNR, CDR2 FQNEAQ (reference sequence).